The 8 T cell receptor beta chains below all came from one sample that was sequenced in a study of neurological immune-mediated disorders. MiXCR, run by TCRdb on the 5' RACE reads, gives a single entry per CDR3 protein. This sample has some 60,000 distinct CDR3 sequences, with less than 2.5% found just once. Sequencing was performed on PBMCs. The receptors were gathered from a man aged 50-59 years with multiple sclerosis.

This clonotype showed up many times. The chain employs TRBV28 and TRBJ2-7; TRBD2 agrees at 8 bases. Per the germline V gene, CDR1 is MDHEN and CDR2 is SYDVKM. This CDR3 spans 14 amino acids. V lost 2 bases, J lost 4 bases, and 4 bases stayed unmatched. The DNA for the CDR3 is TGTGCCAGCAGTTTAGCGGGGGGTATGTACGAGCAGTACTTC. This encodes CASSLAGGMYEQYF.

This clonotype was recorded many times. The chain joins TRBV7-2 to TRBJ2-1; TRBD2 matches 12 bases. The CDR3 has 15 amino acids. J was trimmed by 8 bases and V by 7 bases; bases with no gene match: 9. Germline CDR1 reads SGHTA; CDR2 reads FQGNSA. The CDR3 here is CASNLAGGAGHEQFF. The CDR3 region has the DNA TGTGCCAGCAACCTAGCGGGGGGGGCAGGCCATGAGCAGTTCTTC.

This clonotype was seen at least ten times. V gene TRBV11-2 combines with J gene TRBJ2-6, with D possibly matching TRBD1 (5 bases). From germline, CDR1 is SGHAT and CDR2 FQNNGV. CDR3 length: 17 amino acids. V lost 5 bases to trimming and J lost 3 bases, with 17 bases between them. This CDR3 is CASSPSAGPGGANVLTF. In nucleotides, the CDR3 is TGTGCCAGCAGCCCGAGCGCAGGGCCGGGTGGGGCCAACGTCCTGACTTTC.

This chain uses TRBV28 with TRBJ1-5; TRBD1 matches 7 bases. The CDR3 is made up of 15 amino acids. CDR1 and CDR2 (germline): MDHEN, SYDVKM. V trimming: 2 bases; J trimming: 6 bases; junction bases outside the gene matches: 7. The CDR3 DNA sequence: TGTGCCAGCAGTTTAGAGGGGGCGTCGGTTCAGCCCCAGCATTTT. Its translation is CASSLEGASVQPQHF.

This clonotype appeared many times. This chain joins TRBV20-1 and TRBJ1-2, with 7 bases lining up with TRBD1. There are 13 residues in the CDR3. In germline, CDR1 is DFQATT, CDR2 SNEGSKA (reference sequence). V lost 2 bases, J lost 3 bases, and 3 bases stayed unmatched. In DNA, the CDR3 is TGCAGTGCTAGACCGCAGGGGGACTATGGCTACACCTTC. Its translation is CSARPQGDYGYTF.

At least ten counts were recorded for this clonotype. The chain recombines TRBV6-5 with TRBJ2-3; the match to TRBD2 covers 7 bases. This CDR3 comprises 16 residues. The germline CDR1 and CDR2 sequences are MNHEY and SVGAGI. With V trimmed by 4 bases and J by 0 bases, 7 bases remained unmatched. CDR3 DNA sequence: TGTGCCAGCAGTTTCTTCGGAGCGGGAAGCACAGATACGCAGTATTTT. Translating gives CASSFFGAGSTDTQYF.

In this sample, this clonotype turned up many times. In nucleotides, the CDR3 is TGTGCCAGCAGCTTAATACGAGGTGGGGAGACCCAGTACTTC. Residues: CASSLIRGGETQYF. J is TRBJ2-5 and V is TRBV7-9; no clear D. The CDR3 totals 14 residues. Germline V gives CDR1 SEHNR, CDR2 FQNEAQ (reference sequence). With 2 bases removed from V and 5 bases from J, the gap between germline ends came to 12 bases. Variable domain in full (rest from reference TRBV7-9 and TRBJ2-5): DTGVSQNPRHKITKRGQNVTFRCDPISEHNRLYWYRQTLGQGPEFLTYFQNEAQLEKSRLLSDRFSAERPKGSFSTLEIQRTEQGDSAMYLCASSLIRGGETQYFGPGTRLLVL.

This clonotype was seen repeatedly, ten times or more. This chain connects TRBV5-1 to TRBJ2-5; D is uncertain. This CDR3 spans 15 amino acids. Germline CDR1 and CDR2: SGHRS and YFSETQ. The V end lost 4 bases, the J end lost 1 base, and 14 bases lay between the germline ends. Here the CDR3 DNA reads TGCGCCAGCAGCCCCGAGGCAGGCCCCCAAGAGACCCAGTACTTC. Amino acids: CASSPEAGPQETQYF.